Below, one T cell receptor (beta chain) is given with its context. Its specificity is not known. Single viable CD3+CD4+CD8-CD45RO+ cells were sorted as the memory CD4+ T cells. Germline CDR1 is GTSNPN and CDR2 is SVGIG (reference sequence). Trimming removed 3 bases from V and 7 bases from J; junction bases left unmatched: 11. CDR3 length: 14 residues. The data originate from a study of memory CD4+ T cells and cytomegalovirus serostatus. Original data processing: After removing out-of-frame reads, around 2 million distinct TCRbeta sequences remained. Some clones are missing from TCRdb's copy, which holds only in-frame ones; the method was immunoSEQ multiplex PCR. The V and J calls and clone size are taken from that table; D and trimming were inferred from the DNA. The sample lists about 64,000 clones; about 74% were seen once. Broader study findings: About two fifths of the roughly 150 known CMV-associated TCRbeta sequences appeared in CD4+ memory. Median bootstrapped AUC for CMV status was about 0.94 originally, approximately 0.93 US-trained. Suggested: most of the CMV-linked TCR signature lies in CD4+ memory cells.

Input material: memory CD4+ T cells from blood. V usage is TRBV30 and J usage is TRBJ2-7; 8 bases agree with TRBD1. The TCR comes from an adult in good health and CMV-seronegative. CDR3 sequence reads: CAWSPQGAREEQYF. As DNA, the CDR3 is TGTGCCTGGAGCCCCCAGGGGGCGAGAGAGGAGCAGTACTTC. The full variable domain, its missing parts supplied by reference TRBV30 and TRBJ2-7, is SQTIHQWPATLVQPVGSPLSLECTVEGTSNPNLYWYRQAAGRGLQLLFYSVGIGQISSEVPQNLSASRPQDRQFILSSKKLLLSDSGFYLCAWSPQGAREEQYFGPGTRLTVT.